This T cell receptor beta chain was recorded in a study of cytomegalovirus exposure and HLA in healthy donors. Study results and limitations: High specificity and sensitivity for cytomegalovirus status were reported for the classifier.

As regards this clone: The antigen is undetermined.

The study ran its PCR with 60 Vbeta and 13 Jbeta primers. Here immunoSEQ multiplex PCR was the method, and the copy in TCRdb shows in-frame clones only, minus some. The sample comprises around 120,000 clones, approximately 85% of which are singletons, and around 10% rests with the top ten. The CDR3 has 13 residues. Between the trimmed V and J ends, which lost 2 bases and 5 bases, there was a span of 9 bases. Germline loops: CDR1 MNHEY, CDR2 SMNVEV (reference sequence). The clonotype was recovered from a male donor in good health and CMV-seropositive. The material sequenced was PBMCs. The genes are TRBV27 and TRBJ1-2; D may be TRBD1 (5 bases). The CDR3 coding sequence is TGTGCCAGCAGTTTACGGGGGATATATGGCTACACCTTC. It codes for CASSLRGIYGYTF.